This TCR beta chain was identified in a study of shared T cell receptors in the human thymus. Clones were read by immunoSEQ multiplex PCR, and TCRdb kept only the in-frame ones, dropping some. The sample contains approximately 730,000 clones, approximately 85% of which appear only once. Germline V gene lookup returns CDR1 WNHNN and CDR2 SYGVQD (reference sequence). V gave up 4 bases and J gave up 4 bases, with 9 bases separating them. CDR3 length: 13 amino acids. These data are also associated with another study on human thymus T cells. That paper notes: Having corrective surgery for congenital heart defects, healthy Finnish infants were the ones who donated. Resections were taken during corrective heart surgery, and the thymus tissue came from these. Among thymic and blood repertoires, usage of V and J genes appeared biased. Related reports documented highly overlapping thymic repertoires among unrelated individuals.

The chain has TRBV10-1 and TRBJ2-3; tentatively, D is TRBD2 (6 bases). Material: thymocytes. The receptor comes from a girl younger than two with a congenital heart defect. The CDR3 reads CASSVWGADTQYF. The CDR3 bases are TGCGCCAGCAGTGTTTGGGGGGCAGATACGCAGTATTTT.